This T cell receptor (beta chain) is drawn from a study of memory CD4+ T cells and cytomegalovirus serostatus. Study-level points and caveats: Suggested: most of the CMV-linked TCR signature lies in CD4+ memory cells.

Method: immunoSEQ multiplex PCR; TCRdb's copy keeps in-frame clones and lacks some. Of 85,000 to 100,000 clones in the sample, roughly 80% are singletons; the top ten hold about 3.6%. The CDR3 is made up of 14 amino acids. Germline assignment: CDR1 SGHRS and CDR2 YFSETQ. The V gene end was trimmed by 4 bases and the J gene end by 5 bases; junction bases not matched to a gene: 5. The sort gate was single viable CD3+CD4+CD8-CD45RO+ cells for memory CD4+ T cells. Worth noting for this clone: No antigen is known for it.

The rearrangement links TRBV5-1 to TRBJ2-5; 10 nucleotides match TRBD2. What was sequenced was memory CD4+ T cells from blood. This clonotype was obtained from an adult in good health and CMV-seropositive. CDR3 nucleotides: TGCGCCAGCAGCGCGCGACTAGCGGGCGAGACCCAGTACTTC. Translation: CASSARLAGETQYF.